These 6 T cell receptor beta chains share one sample of origin, sequenced in a study of shared clonotypes between healthy human individuals. Profiling relied on immunoSEQ multiplex PCR, and the TCRdb table lists in-frame clones only, not all of them. Of roughly 1,500,000 clones in the sample, under 99% are singletons; the top ten hold around 0.47%. Material for sequencing was naive CD4+ T cells sorted from blood. The sample's subset: CD45RA+ positively selected. Receptors originate from a man aged 25-45 years in good health.

The chain recombines TRBV4-1 with TRBJ2-4; D may be TRBD1 or TRBD2 (5 bases each). V gave up 5 bases and J gave up 2 bases, with 16 bases separating them. Germline-derived CDR1 and CDR2 are MGHRA and YSYEKL. The CDR3 loop spans 16 amino acids. CDR3: CASSAPGTDTKNIQYF. CDR3 sequence (DNA): TGCGCCAGCAGCGCTCCCGGGACCGATACCAAAAACATTCAGTACTTC.

The chain combines TRBV28 with TRBJ2-3; TRBD1 agrees at 9 bases. Germline V lookup: CDR1 MDHEN, CDR2 SYDVKM. The CDR3 is 12 residues long. Germline trimming cut 5 bases from V and 10 bases from J; bases unmatched to any gene: 4. CDR3 in amino acids: CASSLTGGSQYF. The CDR3 DNA reads TGTGCCAGCAGTCTAACAGGGGGCTCGCAGTATTTT.

CDR3 in amino acids: CASRPAGGGTGELFF. In DNA form, the CDR3 reads TGTGCCAGCAGACCTGCGGGAGGCGGCACCGGGGAGCTGTTTTTT. This chain links TRBV7-2 with TRBJ2-2, with 8 bases lining up with TRBD2. Germline V CDR1 and CDR2: SGHTA, FQGNSA. V shed 6 bases, J shed 4 bases, and the junction held 7 bases outside the gene matches. This CDR3 region has 15 residues. Drawing the rest from reference TRBV7-2 and TRBJ2-2, the complete variable domain is GAGVSQSPSNKVTEKGKDVELRCDPISGHTALYWYRQSLGQGLEFLIYFQGNSAPDKSGLPSDRFSAERTGGSVSTLTIQRTQQEDSAVYLCASRPAGGGTGELFFGEGSRLTVL.

This chain links TRBV6-5 with TRBJ2-2; D is uncertain. The ends were cut back, 0 bases at V and 4 bases at J, with 6 bases in the middle. This CDR3 has 14 amino acids. Germline CDR1 is MNHEY and CDR2 is SVGAGI. The CDR3 nucleotides read TGTGCCAGCAGTTACTCGCGAGTCACCGGGGAGCTGTTTTTT. Encoded protein: CASSYSRVTGELFF.

DNA for the CDR3: TGTGCCAGCTCACTACTCCCTCGAGGACCAGATACGCAGTATTTT. Translation gives CASSLLPRGPDTQYF. The genes are TRBV18 and TRBJ2-3, with D unresolved. V gave up 4 bases and J gave up 4 bases, with 15 bases separating them. Germline V CDR1 and CDR2: KGHSH, LQKENI. This CDR3 has 15 residues.

The CDR3 here is CASSQDYRGYEQYF. The CDR3 DNA is TGTGCCAGCAGCCAAGATTACAGGGGCTACGAGCAGTACTTC. The V gene is TRBV4-2, the J gene TRBJ2-7; TRBD1 matches 7 bases. V lost 0 bases to trimming and J lost 3 bases; unmatched junction nucleotides: 2. Germline CDR1 is LGHNA and CDR2 is YNFKEQ. CDR3 length: 14 residues.